This passage covers 19 T cell receptor beta chains from one sample sequenced in a study of OX40 agonist ivuxolimab in advanced cancers. Sequencing was performed with immunoSEQ multiplex PCR; in TCRdb, only in-frame clones are kept and a portion is missing. This sample has roughly 100,000 clones, with roughly 89% found just once. The material was CD4+ or CD8+ T cells sorted from blood, obtained in a trial of the OX40 agonist ivuxolimab. The receptors originated from an adult with an advanced solid tumor such as melanoma, head and neck, liver or kidney cancer.

This CDR3 reads CASTLTSPNKNIQYF. The CDR3 region has the DNA TGTGCCAGCACCCTGACTAGCCCAAACAAAAACATTCAGTACTTC. The chain is built from TRBV6-4 and TRBJ2-4; 7 bases line up with TRBD2. Germline V lookup: CDR1 MRHNA, CDR2 SNTAGT. CDR3 length: 15 residues. V was clipped by 7 bases and J by 3 bases; unmatched bases: 9.

The gene calls are TRBV18 and TRBJ2-1, with D unclear. The CDR3 is made up of 16 amino acids. Germline CDR1 is KGHSH and CDR2 is LQKENI. Trimming stripped 1 base from V and 8 bases from J, with 18 bases between. CDR3 nucleotide sequence: TGTGCCAGCTCACCACGCGAAGCTGGATCAACCGATGAGCAGTTCTTC. Its translation is CASSPREAGSTDEQFF.

This clone was seen just once. The chain couples TRBV7-2 to TRBJ1-3; 11 bases align to TRBD1. Per germline, CDR1 SGHTA and CDR2 FQGNSA. CDR3 length equals 15 residues. V lost 5 bases to trimming and J lost 7 bases; unmatched junction nucleotides: 7. This chain's CDR3 is CASSPGQGAWNTIYF. The DNA for the CDR3 is TGTGCCAGCAGCCCAGGACAGGGGGCTTGGAACACCATATATTTT.

The chain links TRBV28 to TRBJ1-2; 7 bases line up with TRBD1. Germline V gives CDR1 MDHEN, CDR2 SYDVKM. With 7 bases clipped from V and 8 bases from J, the junction kept 13 bases outside the gene matches. This CDR3 spans 14 amino acids. The CDR3, as DNA: TGTGCCAGCACCCCGACACGGACAGGCACCGGCTACACCTTC. Translation gives CASTPTRTGTGYTF.

This clone was observed a single time. This rearrangement joins TRBV7-9 to TRBJ2-3; 10 nucleotides align to TRBD2. Trimming took 2 bases from V and 1 from J; bases not matched to a gene: 0. Germline V gives CDR1 SEHNR, CDR2 FQNEAQ (reference sequence). The CDR3 is made up of 15 amino acids. The DNA for the CDR3 is TGTGCCAGCAGCTTACTAGCGGGGGGCACAGATACGCAGTATTTT. It specifies CASSLLAGGTDTQYF.

The CDR3 DNA reads as TGTGCCAGCTCACGAATCCACGTGGCGAACACCGGGGAGCTGTTTTTT. Its protein product is CASSRIHVANTGELFF. The V call is TRBV18, the J call TRBJ2-2, with D unclear. Trimming stripped 4 bases from V and 0 bases from J, with 12 bases between. Germline CDR1 KGHSH, CDR2 LQKENI. The CDR3 has 16 amino acids.

This chain joins TRBV7-6 and TRBJ2-6; D gene unclear. The germline V and J ends were trimmed by 5 bases and 3 bases, with 14 bases remaining between them. The CDR3 spans 16 residues. The germline gives CDR1 SGHVS, CDR2 FNYEAQ. CDR3: CASSPTSPYGANVLTF. DNA of the CDR3: TGTGCCAGCAGCCCAACATCGCCTTATGGGGCCAACGTCCTGACTTTC.

V gene TRBV7-8 combines with J gene TRBJ2-2; no firm D call. Germline V gives CDR1 SGHVS, CDR2 FQNEAQ. The CDR3 has 14 residues. The ends were cut back, 1 base at V and 3 bases at J, with 6 bases in the middle. CDR3 sequence: CASSLGLHTGELFF. Here the CDR3 DNA reads TGTGCCAGCAGCTTAGGACTTCACACCGGGGAGCTGTTTTTT.

CDR3 protein: CASSAGQGIRGYGYTF. In nucleotides, the CDR3 is TGTGCCAGTAGTGCGGGACAGGGGATTCGCGGCTATGGCTACACCTTC. The V and J genes are TRBV19 and TRBJ1-2; 10 bases agree with TRBD1. J lost 4 bases, V lost 5 bases, and 10 bases had no gene match. The V gene's germline CDR1 is LNHDA and CDR2 SQIVND (reference sequence). The CDR3 runs 16 residues.

The chain uses TRBV7-2 and TRBJ2-5; D is unresolved. The CDR3 runs to 16 residues. The V end was cut by 1 base, the J end by 5 bases, with 17 bases between. The germline V gene has CDR1 SGHTA and CDR2 FQGNSA. The CDR3 loop reads CASSLVILAPRETQYF. The CDR3 bases are TGTGCCAGCAGCTTAGTCATTCTGGCCCCAAGGGAGACCCAGTACTTC.

This chain uses TRBV7-3 with TRBJ1-2; D is unresolved. Germline V lookup: CDR1 SGHTA, CDR2 FQGTGA. Trimming took off 5 bases at V and 4 bases at J, with 11 bases between the two ends. The CDR3 is 13 residues long. The CDR3 nucleotides are TGTGCCAGCAGCGGAGGAAATGGCTATGGCTACACCTTC. Translating it yields CASSGGNGYGYTF. Full variable domain (missing parts from reference TRBV7-3 and TRBJ1-2): GAGVSQTPSNKVTEKGKYVELRCDPISGHTALYWYRQSLGQGPEFLIYFQGTGAADDSGLPNDRFFAVRPEGSVSTLKIQRTERGDSAVYLCASSGGNGYGYTFGSGTRLTVV.

The chain uses TRBV5-1 and TRBJ2-3, with TRBD2 matching 11 bases. Trimming removed 0 bases from V and 2 bases from J; junction bases left unmatched: 5. CDR3 length: 17 amino acids. Germline V gene lookup returns CDR1 SGHRS and CDR2 YFSETQ. The CDR3 sequence: CASSLGFSGGATDTQYF. CDR3 coding DNA: TGCGCCAGCAGCTTGGGCTTTAGCGGGGGGGCCACAGATACGCAGTATTTT.

The chain carries TRBV20-1 and TRBJ1-5; D uncertain. Trimming stripped 2 bases from V and 11 bases from J, with 10 bases between. The germline gives CDR1 DFQATT, CDR2 SNEGSKA (reference sequence). The CDR3 contains 11 residues. The CDR3 reads CSARYPQAQHF. The CDR3 DNA reads as TGCAGTGCTAGATATCCGCAGGCCCAGCATTTT.

CDR3 DNA sequence: TGCGCCAGCAGCCAAGAAGGGAGCGGGGCGGTAGATACGCAGTATTTT. Protein: CASSQEGSGAVDTQYF. The chain uses TRBV4-3 and TRBJ2-3, with 7 bases identical to TRBD2. The CDR3 consists of 16 residues. The V and J ends lost 0 bases and 5 bases, in that order; junction bases with no gene match: 8. Germline CDR1 LGHNA, CDR2 YSLEER.

The chain uses TRBV29-1 and TRBJ1-1; D remains ambiguous. Per the germline V gene, CDR1 is SQVTM and CDR2 is ANQGSEA. Deletions cut 0 bases from V and 1 base from J, with 6 bases between. The CDR3 length is 13 residues. CDR3 in amino acids: CSVEENSNTEAFF. The CDR3 coding sequence is TGCAGCGTTGAAGAAAATTCGAACACTGAAGCTTTCTTT.

The CDR3 protein is CASSLEGTGNTIYF. CDR3 nucleotide sequence: TGCGCCAGCAGCTTGGAGGGAACTGGAAACACCATATATTTT. The V gene is TRBV5-1, the J gene TRBJ1-3; D is uncertain. CDR1 is SGHRS and CDR2 is YFSETQ in the germline V gene. Trimming removed 0 bases from V and 2 bases from J, with 6 bases in between. There are 14 residues in the CDR3. The entire variable domain, with the rest obtained from reference TRBV5-1 and TRBJ1-3, is as follows: KAGVTQTPRYLIKTRGQQVTLSCSPISGHRSVSWYQQTPGQGLQFLFEYFSETQRNKGNFPGRFSGRQFSNSRSEMNVSTLELGDSALYLCASSLEGTGNTIYFGEGSWLTVV.

The chain has TRBV2 and TRBJ1-1, with 7 nucleotides matching TRBD1. From germline, CDR1 is SNHLY and CDR2 FYNNEI. This CDR3 has 17 residues. Trimming removed 8 bases from V and 0 bases from J; junction bases left unmatched: 15. CDR3 region: CASVEGAIYTMNTEAFF. CDR3 DNA sequence: TGTGCCAGCGTGGAGGGGGCCATATATACCATGAACACTGAAGCTTTCTTT. Drawing the rest from reference TRBV2 and TRBJ1-1, the complete variable domain is EPEVTQTPSHQVTQMGQEVILRCVPISNHLYFYWYRQILGQKVEFLVSFYNNEISEKSEIFDDQFSVERPDGSNFTLKIRSTKLEDSAMYFCASVEGAIYTMNTEAFFGQGTRLTVV.

The CDR3 region is CATYRTGKGGELFF. For the CDR3, the DNA is TGTGCCACCTATAGGACAGGCAAAGGAGGGGAGCTGTTTTTT. V usage is TRBV28 and J usage is TRBJ2-2, with 7 bases lining up with TRBD1. The V segment lost 10 bases and the J segment 8 bases; nucleotides outside the gene matches: 13. The germline gives CDR1 MDHEN, CDR2 SYDVKM. The CDR3 extends over 14 amino acids. Complete variable domain (other parts from reference TRBV28 and TRBJ2-2): DVKVTQSSRYLVKRTGEKVFLECVQDMDHENMFWYRQDPGLGLRLIYFSYDVKMKEKGDIPEGYSVSREKKERFSLILESASTNQTSMYLCATYRTGKGGELFFGEGSRLTVL.

The V and J genes are TRBV5-4 and TRBJ1-3; D gene uncertain. Germline-derived CDR1 and CDR2 are SGHNT and YYREEE (reference sequence). V was trimmed by 2 bases and J by 2 bases, leaving 11 bases between them. This CDR3 is 15 amino acids long. The CDR3 loop is CASSFAEGTGNTIYF. Here the CDR3 DNA reads TGTGCCAGCAGCTTTGCGGAGGGTACTGGAAACACCATATATTTT.